This T cell receptor (beta chain) appears in the sequencing data of a study of OX40 agonist ivuxolimab in advanced cancers. The CDR3 is 13 residues long. V lost 9 bases and J lost 2, with 14 bases in between. Germline CDR1 and CDR2: MDHEN and SYDVKM. Concerning this clone itself: Its target is not known.

Autoimmune disease history or systemic immunosuppression meant exclusion. On cycle 4 day 1 and cycle 7 day 1, as well as at baseline, blood was sampled. Study-wide findings and caveats: Clones of CD4+ and CD8+ blood T cells grew by week 6 at doses of 0.1 to 3.0 mg/kg.

Profiling relied on immunoSEQ multiplex PCR, and the TCRdb table lists in-frame clones only, not all of them. Counted here are about 70,000 clones, almost 90% occurring once; the ten biggest clones make up 2% to 2.5%. The material sequenced was CD4+ or CD8+ T cells sorted from blood, taken in a trial of the OX40 agonist ivuxolimab. The chain joins TRBV28 to TRBJ2-7, with D possibly being TRBD1 (6 bases). The receptor was isolated from an adult with an advanced solid tumor such as melanoma, head and neck, liver or kidney cancer. The CDR3 loop reads CASLGGFPYEQYF. The CDR3 coding sequence is TGTGCCAGTCTAGGGGGATTCCCCTACGAGCAGTACTTC.